This T cell receptor beta chain is drawn from a study of radiotherapy plus CTLA-4 blockade in lung cancer. Study-wide background: An objective response was seen in 18% of patients, and disease control in around 33%. Regarding the study as a whole: Early clonal dynamics of blood T cells, together with interferon-beta, were reported as the best response predictor.

Turning to this clone: The target antigen is unknown.

CDR1 and CDR2 (germline): MNHNY, SVGAGI (reference sequence). This CDR3 contains 15 residues. The trim removed 6 bases at V and 2 bases at J, leaving 4 bases unmatched. Repertoires were generated with immunoSEQ multiplex PCR, while TCRdb's copy carries only in-frame clones and drops some. The top ten hold around 15% of the sample, which has tens of thousands of clones, around 84% seen once. The V gene is TRBV6-6, the J gene TRBJ1-1; TRBD1 matches 12 bases. The clonotype comes from a human donor with non-small cell lung cancer that progressed on radiotherapy plus ipilimumab. The sample was peripheral blood, taken from a patient treated with radiotherapy plus ipilimumab. CDR3 sequence: CASRGDRGLNTEAFF. For the CDR3, the DNA is TGTGCCAGCAGGGGGGACAGGGGGCTTAACACTGAAGCTTTCTTT.